Following are 28 T cell receptor beta chains from one sample sequenced in a study of prognosis after radiotherapy for stage I lung cancer. Researchers used two-round multiplex PCR to amplify TCR beta CDR3 starting from genomic DNA. Primers were specific to each TRBV and TRBJ gene in first-round PCR. In TCRdb, the multiplex PCR reads were re-called with MiXCR into one record per CDR3 protein. The sample records about 26,000 distinct CDR3 sequences, around 30% being singletons. The sequencing here drew on PBMCs, taken before or after stereotactic body radiation therapy (not recorded which). The receptors were sampled from a donor aged 50 or older with non-small cell lung cancer.

This clonotype has ten or more counts. V gene TRBV11-1 combines with J gene TRBJ2-7, with TRBD1 as a possible D gene (5 bases). The V end lost 4 bases, the J end lost 0 bases, and 19 bases lay between the germline ends. The CDR3 consists of 17 residues. The V gene's germline CDR1 is SGHAT and CDR2 FQDESV (reference sequence). This CDR3 is CASSSALGLADSYEQYF. Here the CDR3 DNA reads TGTGCCAGCAGCTCGGCCCTGGGGCTGGCGGACTCCTACGAGCAGTACTTC.

At least ten counts were recorded for this clonotype. V is TRBV6-1 and J is TRBJ1-5; tentatively, D is TRBD1 (6 bases). Germline V gene data show CDR1 as MNHNS and CDR2 as SASEGT. V lost 5 bases, J lost 3 bases, and 11 bases lay in between. The CDR3 is 14 amino acids. The DNA for the CDR3 is TGTGCCAGCAGTCAAGGACAGTCCAATCAGCCCCAGCATTTT. This gives the protein CASSQGQSNQPQHF.

This clonotype was seen many times. This rearrangement joins TRBV2 to TRBJ1-2; no reliable D call. Per germline, CDR1 SNHLY and CDR2 FYNNEI. The V end lost 7 bases, the J end lost 2 bases, and 8 bases lay between the germline ends. The CDR3 spans 12 residues. The CDR3 reads CASTGDNYGYTF. The CDR3 DNA reads TGTGCCAGCACCGGCGACAACTATGGCTACACCTTC.

The CDR3: CASSATGEGLYGYTF. The CDR3 DNA reads as TGCGCCAGCAGCGCAACAGGGGAGGGACTCTATGGCTACACCTTC. The chain recombines TRBV5-1 with TRBJ1-2, with 7 positions matching TRBD1. Germline lookup yields CDR1 SGHRS and CDR2 YFSETQ. This CDR3 contains 15 residues. The J segment lost 4 bases and the V segment lost 4 bases, leaving 10 bases of the junction unmatched.

Many counts were recorded for this clonotype. The gene calls are TRBV6-2 or TRBV6-3 and TRBJ1-5; D not resolved. CDR1 is MNHEY, CDR2 SVGEGT, per germline. V dropped 2 bases and J dropped 0 bases, with 14 bases sitting between them. CDR3 length: 17 residues. CDR3 sequence (DNA): TGTGCCAGCAGTTACCAACCTCTGAGAGGTAGCAATCAGCCCCAGCATTTT. Protein: CASSYQPLRGSNQPQHF.

This clonotype was seen repeatedly, ten times or more. The chain links TRBV2 to TRBJ1-6, with D tentatively TRBD1 (6 bases). The germline V and J ends were trimmed by 7 bases and 10 bases, with 17 bases remaining between them. This CDR3 contains 14 residues. In germline, CDR1 is SNHLY, CDR2 FYNNEI. The CDR3 DNA sequence: TGTGCCAGCAATGCTCAGGGGCGGGAGTCACCCCTCCACTTT. It encodes CASNAQGRESPLHF.

With respect to this clonotype: A junction end diverges from the germline sequence, so it may reflect a read error. The rearrangement uses TRBV11-3 and TRBJ2-3; the D call may be TRBD1 or TRBD2 (7 bases each). Germline V CDR1 and CDR2: SGHNT, YENEEA. This CDR3 spans 19 amino acids. The CDR3 region is CAISLGLLAKGASIDTQYF. CDR3 DNA: TGTGCCATCAGCTTAGGACTACTAGCGAAGGGGGCTAGCATAGATACGCAGTATTTT.

Worth noting for this clonotype: Given a much more abundant clone one base away, this may be a read error. V is TRBV10-3 and J is TRBJ2-1, with D unclear. Germline values: CDR1 ENHRY, CDR2 SYGVKD. There are 11 residues in the CDR3. The CDR3 DNA reads as TGTGACATCAGTGAGATGCGAGAGCAGTTCTTC. It codes for CDISEMREQFF.

At least ten counts were recorded for this clonotype. The J gene is TRBJ2-7, the V gene TRBV18; D is undetermined. CDR3 size: 15 residues. Trimming removed 2 bases at V and 1 base at J, with 12 bases between. The germline CDR1 and CDR2 sequences are KGHSH and LQKENI. The CDR3 bases are TGTGCCAGCTCACCAGGGGTGGGTCAATCCTACGAGCAGTACTTC. Residues: CASSPGVGQSYEQYF.

This clonotype appeared many times. This chain joins TRBV20-1 and TRBJ2-7; TRBD2 matches 10 bases. The CDR3 is 16 residues long. J gave up 5 bases and V 4 bases, and 14 bases lay outside the gene matches. CDR1 is DFQATT and CDR2 is SNEGSKA in the germline V gene (reference sequence). The CDR3 here is CSATYSGRPIFHEQYF. CDR3 in DNA: TGCAGTGCTACCTATAGCGGGAGGCCCATTTTCCACGAGCAGTACTTC.

This clonotype was seen many times. The chain links TRBV18 to TRBJ2-7; weak D call: TRBD1 (6 bases). Trimming pared 6 bases from V and 6 bases from J, leaving 18 bases between. The length of the CDR3 is 14 residues. Per germline, CDR1 KGHSH and CDR2 LQKENI. CDR3 bases: TGTGCCAGCTCGGGTAATACAGGGACCGGCGAGCAGTACTTC. As protein: CASSGNTGTGEQYF.

This clonotype was seen repeatedly, ten times or more. V is TRBV20-1 and J is TRBJ2-5; 9 bases map to TRBD1. Germline lookup yields CDR1 DFQATT and CDR2 SNEGSKA (reference sequence). This CDR3 comprises 17 residues. With 0 bases clipped from V and 4 bases from J, the junction kept 12 bases outside the gene matches. The CDR3 loop reads CSARDLPGQGHGETQYF. CDR3 in DNA: TGCAGTGCTAGAGACCTCCCGGGACAGGGTCATGGAGAGACCCAGTACTTC.

This clonotype came up many times. This chain uses TRBV6-2 or TRBV6-3 with TRBJ1-6; weak D call: TRBD1 (5 bases). V was clipped by 0 bases and J by 5 bases, with 8 bases between them. Per the germline V gene, CDR1 is MNHEY and CDR2 is SVGEGT. The CDR3 is 15 residues long. The DNA for the CDR3 is TGTGCCAGCAGTTACTCGACAGTCAATAATTCACCCCTCCACTTT. Its translation: CASSYSTVNNSPLHF.

Remarks on this clonotype: A far more abundant clone sits one base away, making this likely a read error. The chain uses TRBV6-4 and TRBJ2-1; a weak D match, TRBD2 (6 bases). With 5 bases removed from V and 0 bases from J, the gap between germline ends came to 11 bases. This CDR3 contains 15 residues. Per the germline V gene, CDR1 is MRHNA and CDR2 is SNTAGT. The CDR3 protein is CASSTSLDSYNEQFF. Here the CDR3 DNA reads TGTGCCAGCAGTACTAGCTTAGACTCCTACAATGAGCAGTTCTTC.

The rearrangement uses TRBV11-3 and TRBJ1-3; 7 bases line up with TRBD1. This CDR3 is built from 15 residues. Germline trimming cut 5 bases from V and 4 bases from J; bases unmatched to any gene: 8. Germline CDR1 is SGHNT and CDR2 is YENEEA. CDR3 loop: CASSVLQGLGNTIYF. CDR3 in DNA: TGTGCCAGCAGCGTACTACAGGGGCTCGGAAACACCATATATTTT.

This clonotype was observed many times. This chain joins TRBV5-1 and TRBJ2-3; TRBD1 matches at 7 bases. The V gene end was trimmed by 4 bases and the J gene end by 0 bases; junction bases not matched to a gene: 8. CDR1 and CDR2 (germline): SGHRS, YFSETQ. The CDR3 contains 16 residues. CDR3 sequence reads: CASSRKTGPSTDTQYF. CDR3 sequence (DNA): TGCGCCAGCAGCAGAAAGACAGGGCCAAGCACAGATACGCAGTATTTT.

DNA for the CDR3: TGTGCCAGCAGCGTACGCTACGGGGAGACCCAGTACTTC. This sequence encodes CASSVRYGETQYF. The chain joins TRBV9 to TRBJ2-5; D not resolved. The CDR3 totals 13 residues. The germline V gene encodes CDR1 SGDLS and CDR2 YYNGEE. The V end lost 1 base, the J end lost 5 bases, and 9 bases lay between the germline ends.

The sample holds many counts of this clonotype. This sequence joins TRBV6-1 and TRBJ2-3, with TRBD1 identical over 8 bases. Germline CDR1 reads MNHNS; CDR2 reads SASEGT. There are 15 residues in the CDR3. The V segment lost 5 bases and the J segment 3 bases; nucleotides outside the gene matches: 7. As DNA, the CDR3 is TGTGCCAGCAGTCTTGGACAGGGAGGAACAGATACGCAGTATTTT. It yields the protein CASSLGQGGTDTQYF.

The rearrangement uses TRBV20-1 and TRBJ2-7; TRBD1 is a possible D gene (5 bases). The CDR3 length is 15 residues. The germline V gene has CDR1 DFQATT and CDR2 SNEGSKA (reference sequence). Between the trimmed V and J ends, which lost 0 bases and 3 bases, there was a span of 15 bases. The CDR3 here is CSARDQGRMYYEQYF. The CDR3 DNA follows: TGCAGTGCTAGAGATCAGGGCCGGATGTACTACGAGCAGTACTTC.

Turning to this clonotype: A far bigger clonotype differs at one base, so this is likely a read error. This rearrangement joins TRBV5-1 to TRBJ2-7; 7 bases line up with TRBD1. Germline CDR1 and CDR2: SGHRS and YFSETQ. This CDR3 has 15 amino acids. The CDR3 loop reads CASSPIGGAGNEKYF. The CDR3 DNA reads as TGTGCCAGCAGTCCAATAGGGGGCGCAGGAAACGAGAAGTACTTC.

Concerning this clonotype itself: A single base separates this from a much larger clone, so it may be a read error. The chain couples TRBV10-2 to TRBJ2-5; D tentatively reads TRBD1 or TRBD2 (5 bases each). The CDR3 contains 16 residues. Germline assignment: CDR1 WSHSY and CDR2 SAAADI. Trimming cost V 4 bases and J 5 bases, with 20 bases left between them. Here the CDR3 DNA reads TGCGCCAGCAGTGCACTTTTGTTAGGGACGCATGAGACCCAGTACTTC. This codes for CASSALLLGTHETQYF.

This clonotype was seen repeatedly, ten times or more. The V call is TRBV20-1, the J call TRBJ1-1; D not resolved. The ends were cut back, 3 bases at V and 1 base at J, with 15 bases in the middle. The CDR3 spans 15 residues. Germline loops: CDR1 DFQATT, CDR2 SNEGSKA (reference sequence). CDR3 bases: TGCAGTGCTAGTATCGGGATGGGAGGGAACACTGAAGCTTTCTTT. This translates into CSASIGMGGNTEAFF.

This clonotype has a count of ten or more. The J gene is TRBJ2-1, the V gene TRBV5-4, with 9 bases aligning to TRBD2. Germline V gene data show CDR1 as SGHNT and CDR2 as YYREEE (reference sequence). The V and J ends lost 4 bases and 6 bases, in that order; junction bases with no gene match: 8. The length of the CDR3 is 15 residues. CDR3 sequence (DNA): TGTGCCAGCAGCCGACTAGCGGAGATGTCCAATGAGCAGTTCTTC. It specifies CASSRLAEMSNEQFF.

By proportion, this clonotype is medium-sized. The V call is TRBV12-3 or TRBV12-4, the J call TRBJ2-5, with TRBD1 matching over 8 bases. This CDR3 is built from 14 residues. Unmatched junction bases numbered 8, after V lost 6 bases and J lost 5 bases. CDR3 DNA sequence: TGTGCCAGCAGGACGACAGGGGATGTGGAGACCCAGTACTTC. This encodes CASRTTGDVETQYF.

This clonotype rates as medium-sized (0.01 to 0.1%). CDR3 bases: TGTGCCAGTAGTATCAGCGGGATCTCTTCCGAGCAGTACTTC. It specifies CASSISGISSEQYF. This rearrangement joins TRBV19 to TRBJ2-7; 7 nucleotides align to TRBD2. The germline V gene has CDR1 LNHDA and CDR2 SQIVND (reference sequence). Trimming took 3 bases from V and 6 from J; bases not matched to a gene: 8. CDR3 size: 14 residues.

This clonotype was counted at least ten times. This chain connects TRBV19 to TRBJ2-5; no clear D gene. Germline CDR1 and CDR2: LNHDA and SQIVND (reference sequence). The CDR3 is made up of 12 amino acids. Trimming left V 4 bases short and J 5 bases short, with 8 bases between. The CDR3 nucleotides read TGTGCCAGTAGTAGCGAAAGGGAGACCCAGTACTTC. Translated: CASSSERETQYF. Drawing the rest from reference TRBV19 and TRBJ2-5, the complete variable domain is DGGITQSPKYLFRKEGQNVTLSCEQNLNHDAMYWYRQDPGQGLRLIYYSQIVNDFQKGDIAEGYSVSREKKESFPLTVTSAQKNPTAFYLCASSSERETQYFGPGTRLLVL.

The sample holds many counts of this clonotype. This chain uses TRBV12-3 or TRBV12-4 with TRBJ2-5; the match to TRBD2 covers 7 bases. There are 16 residues in the CDR3. V trimming: 5 bases; J trimming: 4 bases; junction bases outside the gene matches: 13. The CDR3 bases are TGTGCCAGCAGTGCCGATTGGGGCGGGGGTGCAGAGACCCAGTACTTC. It specifies CASSADWGGGAETQYF.

This clonotype was seen ten or more times. The V gene is TRBV19, the J gene TRBJ1-5; D is perhaps TRBD1 (6 bases). Looked up from germline, CDR1 is LNHDA and CDR2 is SQIVND (reference sequence). V lost 3 bases to trimming and J lost 4 bases, with 7 bases between them. The CDR3 has 13 amino acids. CDR3 coding DNA: TGTGCCAGTAGTATGGACAGAAATCAGCCCCAGCATTTT. Protein: CASSMDRNQPQHF.